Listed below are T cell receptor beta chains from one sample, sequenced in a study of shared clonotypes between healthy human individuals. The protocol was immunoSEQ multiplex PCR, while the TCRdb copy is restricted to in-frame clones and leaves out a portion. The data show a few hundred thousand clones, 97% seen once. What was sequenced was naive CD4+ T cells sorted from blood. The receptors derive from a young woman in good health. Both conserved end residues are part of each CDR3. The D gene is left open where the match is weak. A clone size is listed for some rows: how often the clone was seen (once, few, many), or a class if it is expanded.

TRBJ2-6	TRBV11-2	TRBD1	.	CASSDRSHSGANVLTF	TGTGCCAGTTCGGACAGGTCTCACTCTGGGGCCAACGTCCTGACTTTC
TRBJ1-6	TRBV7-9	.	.	CASSPIGYSYNSPLHF	TGTGCCAGCAGCCCAATTGGGTACTCCTATAATTCACCCCTCCACTTT
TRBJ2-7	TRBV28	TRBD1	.	CASSKPGQNYEQYF	TGTGCCAGCAGTAAACCGGGACAGAACTACGAGCAGTACTTC
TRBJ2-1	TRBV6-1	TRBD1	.	CASSYTGASYNEQFF	TGTGCCAGCAGCTACACAGGGGCGTCCTACAATGAGCAGTTCTTC
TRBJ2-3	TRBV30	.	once	CAWSVRPPTQYF	TGTGCCTGGAGTGTACGCCCCCCTACGCAGTATTTT
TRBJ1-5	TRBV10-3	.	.	CATNREGQPQHF	TGTGCCACCAACAGGGAAGGTCAGCCCCAGCATTTT
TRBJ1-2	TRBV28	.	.	CASSPQGIYGYTF	TGTGCCAGCAGTCCTCAGGGGATCTATGGCTACACCTTC
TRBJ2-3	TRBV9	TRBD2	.	CASSVVTGRADTQYF	TGTGCCAGCAGCGTAGTCACCGGGAGGGCAGATACGCAGTATTTT
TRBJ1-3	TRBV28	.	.	CASSLWAGKGNTIYF	TGTGCCAGCAGTTTATGGGCAGGGAAAGGAAACACCATATATTTT
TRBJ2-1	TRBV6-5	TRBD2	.	CASSERDEQFF	TGTGCCAGCAGCGAGCGGGACGAGCAGTTCTTC
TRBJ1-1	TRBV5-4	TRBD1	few	CASSKGPDREAEAFF	TGTGCCAGCAGCAAAGGACCTGACAGGGAGGCTGAAGCTTTCTTT
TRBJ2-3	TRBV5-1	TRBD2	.	CASSSAGGGDTQYF	TGCGCCAGCAGCTCCGCGGGAGGAGGAGATACGCAGTATTTT
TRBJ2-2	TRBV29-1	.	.	CSLRTVRTGELFF	TGCAGCCTTAGGACAGTTCGGACCGGGGAGCTGTTTTTT
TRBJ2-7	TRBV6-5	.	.	CASRNSGTAGEQYF	TGTGCCAGCAGGAATTCCGGGACTGCGGGAGAGCAGTACTTC
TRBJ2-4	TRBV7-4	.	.	CASSLPLTGIAAKNIQYF	TGTGCCAGCAGTTTACCTTTAACAGGGATTGCGGCCAAAAACATTCAGTACTTC
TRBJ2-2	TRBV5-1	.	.	CASSSYPTPNTGELFF	TGCGCCAGCAGCTCCTACCCTACCCCGAACACCGGGGAGCTGTTTTTT
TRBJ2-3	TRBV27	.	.	CASRTVGDTQYF	TGTGCCAGCAGGACCGTGGGGGATACGCAGTATTTT
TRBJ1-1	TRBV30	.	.	CAWSGHRNTEAFF	TGTGCCTGGAGTGGACACCGTAACACTGAAGCTTTCTTT
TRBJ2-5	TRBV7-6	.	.	CASSSAGQETQYF	TGTGCCAGCAGCTCCGCGGGCCAAGAGACCCAGTACTTC
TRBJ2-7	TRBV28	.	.	CASNSGYSYEQYF	TGTGCCAGCAACAGCGGTTACTCCTACGAGCAGTACTTC
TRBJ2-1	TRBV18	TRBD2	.	CASSLAGGSGVDEQFF	TGTGCCAGCTCGTTAGCGGGAGGTTCCGGAGTAGATGAGCAGTTCTTC
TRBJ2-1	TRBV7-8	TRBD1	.	CASVTGLYNEQFF	TGTGCCAGCGTGACAGGGCTTTACAATGAGCAGTTCTTC
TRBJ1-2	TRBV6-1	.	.	CASTTGGSVYGYTF	TGTGCCAGCACCACCGGGGGCAGTGTCTATGGCTACACCTTC
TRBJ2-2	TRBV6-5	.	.	CASSYNGELFF	TGTGCCAGCAGTTATAACGGGGAGCTGTTTTTT